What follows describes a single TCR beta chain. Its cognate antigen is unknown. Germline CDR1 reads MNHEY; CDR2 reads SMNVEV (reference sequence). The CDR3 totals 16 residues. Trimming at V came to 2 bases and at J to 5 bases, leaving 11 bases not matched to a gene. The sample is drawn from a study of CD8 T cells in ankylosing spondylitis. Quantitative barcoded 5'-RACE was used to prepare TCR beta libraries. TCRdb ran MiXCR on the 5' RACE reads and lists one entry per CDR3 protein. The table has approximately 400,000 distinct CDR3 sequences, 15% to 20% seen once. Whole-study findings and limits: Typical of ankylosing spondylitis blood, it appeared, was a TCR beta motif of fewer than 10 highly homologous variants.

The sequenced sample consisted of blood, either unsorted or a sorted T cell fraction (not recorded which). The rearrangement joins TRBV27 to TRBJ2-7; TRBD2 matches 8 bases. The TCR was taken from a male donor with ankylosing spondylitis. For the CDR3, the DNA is TGTGCCAGCAGTTTACGGCGGGGGGCCCATCCCCACGAGCAGTACTTC. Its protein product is CASSLRRGAHPHEQYF.